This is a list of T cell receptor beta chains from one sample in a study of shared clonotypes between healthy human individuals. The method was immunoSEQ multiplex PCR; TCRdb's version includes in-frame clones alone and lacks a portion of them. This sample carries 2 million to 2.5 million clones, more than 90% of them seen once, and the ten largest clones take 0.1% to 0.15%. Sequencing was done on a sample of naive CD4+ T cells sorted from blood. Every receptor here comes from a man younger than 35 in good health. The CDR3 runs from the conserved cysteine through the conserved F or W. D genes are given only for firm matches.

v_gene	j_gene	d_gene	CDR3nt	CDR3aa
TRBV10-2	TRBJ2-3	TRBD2	TGCGCCAGCAGTGGGGACCCCGGGACTAGCGGGAGGACAGATACGCAGTATTTT	CASSGDPGTSGRTDTQYF
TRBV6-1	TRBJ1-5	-	TGTGCCAGCAGTGTGACGTATAGCAATCAGCCCCAGCATTTT	CASSVTYSNQPQHF
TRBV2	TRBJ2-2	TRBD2	TGTGCCAGCAGTTTGCTAGCGGGAGGCGGTACCGGGGAGCTGTTTTTT	CASSLLAGGGTGELFF
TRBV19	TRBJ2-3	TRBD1	TGTGCCAGTAGTACCGGGACAGTCTACGCGGGCCGGGATACGCAGTATTTT	CASSTGTVYAGRDTQYF
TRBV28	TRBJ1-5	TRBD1	TGTGCCAGCAGTTCCCCTGGACAGGGATATCAGCCCCAGCATTTT	CASSSPGQGYQPQHF
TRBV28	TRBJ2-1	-	TGTGCCGCATTCGGTAGGCGCGTCAACAATGAGCAGTTCTTC	CAAFGRRVNNEQFF
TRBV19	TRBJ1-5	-	TGTGCCAGTAGTATTTTCGAGAATCAGCCCCAGCATTTT	CASSIFENQPQHF
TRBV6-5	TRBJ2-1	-	TGTGCCAGCAGTTACGGGCAGGAGCACAATGAGCAGTTCTTC	CASSYGQEHNEQFF
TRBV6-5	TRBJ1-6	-	TGTGCCAGCAGCCTCGGACGGGATTCACCCCTCCACTTT	CASSLGRDSPLHF
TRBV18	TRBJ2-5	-	TGTGCCAGCTCTCCCCGGCAGGTCGAAGAGACCCAGTACTTC	CASSPRQVEETQYF
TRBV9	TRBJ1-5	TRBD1	TGTGCCAGCAGCGTAGGGCTGGGGACAGTTGATCAGCCCCAGCATTTT	CASSVGLGTVDQPQHF
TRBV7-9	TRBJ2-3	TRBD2	TGTGCCAGCAGCTTAAGCGGGGGGGTTACAGATACGCAGTATTTT	CASSLSGGVTDTQYF